The 23 T cell receptor beta chains below were found in one sample sequenced in a study of cytomegalovirus exposure and HLA in healthy donors. The PCR employed 60 Vbeta primers together with 13 Jbeta primers. TCRdb's table, derived via immunoSEQ multiplex PCR, lists solely in-frame clones and lacks some. The sample lists about 160,000 clones; over 70% were seen once. What was sequenced was PBMCs. These receptors were collected from a woman aged 50 to 60 in good health and CMV-seropositive.

V and J are TRBV19 and TRBJ2-3, with D possibly matching TRBD1 (6 bases). Trimming pared 0 bases from V and 3 bases from J, leaving 13 bases between. Germline V gene lookup returns CDR1 LNHDA and CDR2 SQIVND (reference sequence). The CDR3 spans 16 residues. CDR3 residues: CASSIDPGAKTDTQYF. In DNA form, the CDR3 reads TGTGCCAGTAGTATAGATCCAGGGGCAAAAACAGATACGCAGTATTTT.

This clone was seen a handful of times. The V and J genes are TRBV5-6 and TRBJ1-2; D is undetermined. CDR3 length: 12 amino acids. CDR1 and CDR2 (germline): SGHDT, YYEEEE. The ends were cut back, 0 bases at V and 5 bases at J, with 5 bases in the middle. The CDR3 protein is CASSLEPYGYTF. The CDR3 DNA reads TGTGCCAGCAGCTTGGAGCCTTATGGCTACACCTTC.

The J gene is TRBJ2-7, the V gene TRBV12-5; 7 bases are a match to TRBD1. Germline loops: CDR1 LGHNT, CDR2 FRNRAP. J was trimmed by 1 base and V by 9 bases; bases with no gene match: 9. CDR3 length: 14 residues. The CDR3, as DNA: TGTGCTAGAGCCGACAGGGTAGAGTCCTACGAGCAGTACTTC. This codes for CARADRVESYEQYF.

This rearrangement joins TRBV27 to TRBJ1-2, with a tentative D call TRBD1 (6 bases). V shed 5 bases and J shed 1 base, with 17 bases lying between them. The CDR3 consists of 16 residues. In germline, CDR1 is MNHEY, CDR2 SMNVEV (reference sequence). CDR3 nucleotide sequence: TGTGCCAGCAGTGTAACCCGACAGGTTCTTAACTATGGCTACACCTTC. It is translated as CASSVTRQVLNYGYTF.

This clone was seen more than once but under ten times. This sequence joins TRBV4-1 and TRBJ1-2; perhaps TRBD1 as D (5 bases). The germline CDR1 and CDR2 sequences are MGHRA and YSYEKL. This CDR3 spans 12 amino acids. Trimming removed 7 bases at V and 8 bases at J, with 14 bases between. For the CDR3, the DNA is TGCGCCAGCACCTCACAAGCAGGGGGCTACACCTTC. This translates into CASTSQAGGYTF.

The table lists this clone with a few counts. V is TRBV19 and J is TRBJ2-3; 9 nucleotides align to TRBD2. CDR1 is LNHDA and CDR2 is SQIVND in the germline V gene (reference sequence). V trimming: 1 base; J trimming: 2 bases; junction bases outside the gene matches: 1. This CDR3 is built from 15 residues. The CDR3 sequence is CASSIGLADTDTQYF. CDR3 DNA sequence: TGTGCCAGTAGTATAGGACTAGCGGACACAGATACGCAGTATTTT.

The chain uses TRBV10-3 and TRBJ2-7, with 12 nucleotides matching TRBD2. The CDR3 is 15 residues long. V lost 6 bases and J lost 2; bases outside the gene matches: 5. The germline V gene has CDR1 ENHRY and CDR2 SYGVKD. DNA for the CDR3: TGTGCCATCAGCAAACTAGCGGGGGGACCCTACGAGCAGTACTTC. It translates to CAISKLAGGPYEQYF.

J is TRBJ2-7 and V is TRBV11-2; the D gene is possibly TRBD2 (6 bases). CDR3 length equals 14 residues. V lost 8 bases, J lost 1 base, and 15 bases lay in between. Germline values: CDR1 SGHAT, CDR2 FQNNGV. The CDR3 is CASREWVGSYEQYF. The DNA of the CDR3 is TGTGCCAGCCGGGAGTGGGTCGGATCCTACGAGCAGTACTTC. Full variable domain (remainder filled in from reference TRBV11-2 and TRBJ2-7): EAGVAQSPRYKIIEKRQSVAFWCNPISGHATLYWYQQILGQGPKLLIQFQNNGVVDDSQLPKDRFSAERLKGVDSTLKIQPAKLEDSAVYLCASREWVGSYEQYFGPGTRLTVT.

In DNA form, the CDR3 reads TGTGCCAGCAGGCATGGCGGGGGGTACGACGGGACCCAGTACTTC. Amino acids: CASRHGGGYDGTQYF. The V and J genes are TRBV5-8 and TRBJ2-5, with 8 positions matching TRBD2. CDR1 and CDR2 (germline): SGHTS, YDEGEE. This CDR3 has 15 amino acids. Trimming took 5 bases from V and 7 from J; bases not matched to a gene: 13.

J is TRBJ1-4 and V is TRBV6-5, with 9 bases fitting TRBD1. CDR3 length equals 14 residues. Per the germline V gene, CDR1 is MNHEY and CDR2 is SVGAGI. V was pared by 5 bases and J by 7 bases, with 5 bases of the junction left unmatched. The CDR3: CASSPDRGFEKLFF. CDR3 DNA sequence: TGTGCCAGCAGTCCCGACAGGGGGTTTGAAAAACTGTTTTTT.

The rearrangement joins TRBV25-1 to TRBJ1-1, with D uncertain. Germline assignment: CDR1 MGHDK and CDR2 SYGVNS. Trimming removed 2 bases from V and 1 base from J, with 2 bases in between. The CDR3 is 12 residues long. CDR3: CASSERNTEAFF. The CDR3, as DNA: TGTGCCAGCAGTGAACGGAACACTGAAGCTTTCTTT.

V usage is TRBV5-5 and J usage is TRBJ1-5; TRBD1 matches at 9 bases. With V trimmed by 4 bases and J by 7 bases, 12 bases remained unmatched. This CDR3 has 16 amino acids. Germline V gives CDR1 SGHKS, CDR2 YYEKEE (reference sequence). CDR3 sequence: CASSLSPDRGFQPQHF. The CDR3 nucleotides read TGTGCCAGCAGCCTGTCCCCGGACAGGGGTTTCCAGCCCCAGCATTTT.

Of note for this clone: The same CDR3 arises from other DNA sequences in this sample as well. V is TRBV29-1 and J is TRBJ1-1; D not certain. The CDR3 is 11 residues long. Germline V gives CDR1 SQVTM, CDR2 ANQGSEA. The CDR3 sequence is CSVTVNTEAFF. The DNA of the CDR3 is TGCAGTGTAACAGTGAACACTGAAGCTTTCTTT.

The rearrangement links TRBV2 to TRBJ2-3; the match to TRBD1 covers 9 bases. The CDR3 is 13 residues long. Germline CDR1 SNHLY, CDR2 FYNNEI. With 6 bases clipped from V and 6 bases from J, the junction kept 4 bases outside the gene matches. The CDR3 here is CASSRDRADTQYF. The CDR3, as DNA: TGTGCCAGCAGCCGGGACAGGGCGGATACGCAGTATTTT.

The rearrangement uses TRBV7-9 and TRBJ2-7; D is unresolved. V was cut by 2 bases and J by 1 base, with 9 bases left in between. The CDR3 extends over 14 amino acids. Per the germline V gene, CDR1 is SEHNR and CDR2 is FQNEAQ (reference sequence). The CDR3 DNA follows: TGTGCCAGCAGCTTAACAGCCCCTTCCTACGAGCAGTACTTC. Translated: CASSLTAPSYEQYF. The complete variable domain, with remaining parts taken from reference TRBV7-9 and TRBJ2-7, reads DTGVSQNPRHKITKRGQNVTFRCDPISEHNRLYWYRQTLGQGPEFLTYFQNEAQLEKSRLLSDRFSAERPKGSFSTLEIQRTEQGDSAMYLCASSLTAPSYEQYFGPGTRLTVT.

The gene calls are TRBV11-3 and TRBJ1-2, with 8 bases that match TRBD1. The V gene end was trimmed by 5 bases and the J gene end by 4 bases; junction bases not matched to a gene: 9. From germline, CDR1 is SGHNT and CDR2 YENEEA. The CDR3 is 15 residues long. As DNA, the CDR3 is TGTGCCAGCAGCCCGGGACAGGAGAGGGGCTATGGCTACACCTTC. Its translation: CASSPGQERGYGYTF.

Comments on this clone: The junction departs from the called germline gene at one end, perhaps through a read error. J is TRBJ1-4 and V is TRBV7-2; the D gene is possibly TRBD1 (6 bases). This CDR3 spans 13 amino acids. Germline V gives CDR1 SGHTA, CDR2 FQGNSA. The CDR3 protein is CAGRRTVNEKLFF. As DNA, the CDR3 is TGTGCCGGCAGGAGGACAGTTAATGAAAAACTGTTTTTT.

This clone was seen a handful of times. The chain uses TRBV6-5 and TRBJ1-5; possible D gene TRBD1, 6 bases. V gave up 2 bases and J gave up 4 bases, with 9 bases separating them. This CDR3 region has 14 residues. CDR1 MNHEY and CDR2 SVGAGI come from the germline V gene. The CDR3 region is CASSYSRGNQPQHF. Written as DNA, the CDR3 is TGTGCCAGCAGTTACAGCAGGGGTAATCAGCCCCAGCATTTT.

The chain recombines TRBV5-1 with TRBJ2-7, with 12 nucleotides matching TRBD1. The CDR3 length is 16 residues. V was clipped by 7 bases and J by 6 bases; unmatched bases: 14. Germline V CDR1 and CDR2: SGHRS, YFSETQ. For the CDR3, the DNA is TGCGCCAGCCGCCCGAAGGTCGGGACAGGGGGCTCCGAGCAGTACTTC. Residues: CASRPKVGTGGSEQYF. Together with reference TRBV5-1 and TRBJ2-7, the CDR3 gives the full variable domain: KAGVTQTPRYLIKTRGQQVTLSCSPISGHRSVSWYQQTPGQGLQFLFEYFSETQRNKGNFPGRFSGRQFSNSRSEMNVSTLELGDSALYLCASRPKVGTGGSEQYFGPGTRLTVT.

The chain has TRBV9 and TRBJ1-5, with D perhaps matching TRBD1 (5 bases). CDR3 size: 16 residues. Trimming took off 0 bases at V and 2 bases at J, with 12 bases between the two ends. CDR1 is SGDLS and CDR2 is YYNGEE in the germline V gene. In DNA form, the CDR3 reads TGTGCCAGCAGCGTAGGTTCCAGGGCAGGCAATCAGCCCCAGCATTTT. Protein product: CASSVGSRAGNQPQHF. The variable domain in full, completed from reference TRBV9 and TRBJ1-5, reads DSGVTQTPKHLITATGQRVTLRCSPRSGDLSVYWYQQSLDQGLQFLIQYYNGEERAKGNILERFSAQQFPDLHSELNLSSLELGDSALYFCASSVGSRAGNQPQHFGDGTRLSIL.

This clone was detected only once. The CDR3 reads CASSSTDGTRSETQYF. The CDR3 DNA reads TGTGCCAGCAGCTCCACCGACGGGACTAGAAGTGAGACCCAGTACTTC. The V gene is TRBV7-3, the J gene TRBJ2-5; TRBD2 matches 8 bases. CDR3 length: 16 amino acids. Germline CDR1 SGHTA, CDR2 FQGTGA. After removal of 4 bases from V and 5 bases from J, the junction contained 12 bases not matched to a gene.

The V gene is TRBV18, the J gene TRBJ1-3; 9 nucleotides line up with TRBD1. The length of the CDR3 is 16 residues. The V segment lost 5 bases and the J segment 1 base; nucleotides outside the gene matches: 6. CDR1 is KGHSH, CDR2 LQKENI, per germline. The CDR3 DNA is TGTGCCAGCTCAGGAGCCGGGACAGGGTCTGGAAACACCATATATTTT. Protein: CASSGAGTGSGNTIYF.

This clone was counted between two and nine times. The chain uses TRBV2 and TRBJ1-6; possible D gene TRBD1, 5 bases. V lost 4 bases, J lost 7 bases, and 8 bases lay in between. The CDR3 is 13 amino acids. CDR1 and CDR2 (germline): SNHLY, FYNNEI. CDR3 bases: TGTGCCAGCAGTGGACAGTCAAATTCACCCCTCCACTTT. This gives the protein CASSGQSNSPLHF.